What follows are 20 T cell receptor beta chains derived from one specimen sequenced in a study of blood T cells in healthy people across ages (dated by TCRdb to the mid-2010s). Libraries were prepared through 5' RACE. Reads for this sample came from an Illumina HiSeq 2500. A second PCR of about 7 to 12 cycles was run with a J-beta primer mix and a sample-barcoded 5' primer. Starting from the raw public reads, TCRdb applied fastp trimming at Q25, assembled clones with MiXCR and retained in-frame beta chains. All rows with the same CDR3 protein become a single entry with the most common DNA and genes. The sample contains about 680,000 distinct CDR3 sequences, around 48% of them found a single time. Roughly 31% of the sample belongs to the ten largest clones. Sequencing was done on a sample of blood. These receptors were taken from a woman aged 60-70 years in good health.

V gene TRBV18 combines with J gene TRBJ2-4, with D tentatively TRBD1 (5 bases). The J call may be mistaken, given a closer DNA end match to TRBJ2-7. CDR3 length equals 14 residues. The V gene's germline CDR1 is KGHSH and CDR2 LQKENI. CDR3 sequence: CASSPLTVGDEQYF. The CDR3 DNA reads as TGTGCCAGCTCACCCCTGACAGTTGGAGACGAGCAGTACTTC.

This chain connects TRBV29-1 to TRBJ2-1; a weak D match, TRBD2 (6 bases). Trimming took 0 bases from V and 8 from J, leaving 14 bases between them. Looked up from germline, CDR1 is SQVTM and CDR2 is ANQGSEA. This CDR3 is built from 14 residues. CDR3 region: CSVEDSQWGDEQFF. The DNA for the CDR3 is TGCAGCGTTGAAGATTCACAGTGGGGGGATGAGCAGTTCTTC.

This clonotype was detected only a few times. This chain uses TRBV5-1 with TRBJ1-1; TRBD1 might be the D (5 bases). Germline V gene data show CDR1 as SGHRS and CDR2 as YFSETQ. Trimming left V 1 base short and J 1 base short, with 11 bases between. This CDR3 comprises 15 residues. CDR3: CASSLKLGGNTEAFF. The CDR3 bases are TGCGCCAGCAGCTTGAAGTTGGGGGGGAACACTGAAGCTTTCTTT.

V usage is TRBV14 and J usage is TRBJ2-1; perhaps TRBD1 as D (6 bases). Trimming cost V 6 bases and J 3 bases, with 12 bases left between them. The CDR3 is made up of 14 amino acids. Germline loops: CDR1 SGHDN, CDR2 FVKESK. The CDR3 here is CASSHLDSYNEQFF. The CDR3 DNA sequence: TGTGCCAGCAGTCACCTGGACAGCTACAATGAGCAGTTCTTC. Full variable domain (outside the CDR3, taken from reference TRBV14 and TRBJ2-1): EAGVTQFPSHSVIEKGQTVTLRCDPISGHDNLYWYRRVMGKEIKFLLHFVKESKQDESGMPNNRFLAERTGGTYSTLKVQPAELEDSGVYFCASSHLDSYNEQFFGPGTRLTVL.

The J gene is TRBJ2-5, the V gene TRBV25-1; possible D gene TRBD2, 6 bases. There are 14 residues in the CDR3. Deletions cut 6 bases from V and 11 bases from J, with 22 bases between. CDR1 is MGHDK and CDR2 is SYGVNS in the germline V gene. CDR3 in DNA: TGTGCCAGCAGGGGCCCCCGGTCCTCGGGGGAGCAGTACTTC. Its translation is CASRGPRSSGEQYF.

This clonotype was recorded once. The genes are TRBV2 and TRBJ2-1, with D perhaps matching TRBD1 (5 bases). Germline CDR1 and CDR2: SNHLY and FYNNEI. The CDR3 has 13 residues. Trimming removed 6 bases from V and 5 bases from J, with 11 bases in between. CDR3 protein: CASSPRQNNEQFF. Written as DNA, the CDR3 is TGTGCCAGCAGCCCCAGACAGAACAATGAGCAGTTCTTC.

V usage is TRBV24-1 and J usage is TRBJ2-1, with D unclear. Per germline, CDR1 KGHDR and CDR2 SFDVKD. This CDR3 has 14 amino acids. V shed 0 bases and J shed 6 bases, with 8 bases lying between them. As DNA, the CDR3 is TGTGCCACCAGTGATTTGCGGCTAGGCAATGAGCAGTTCTTC. This sequence encodes CATSDLRLGNEQFF.

The chain carries TRBV20-1 and TRBJ2-1; TRBD2 might be the D (5 bases). Trimming shortened V by 6 bases and J by 6 bases, and 18 bases separated the two germline ends. The V gene's germline CDR1 is DFQATT and CDR2 SNEGSKA (reference sequence). The length of the CDR3 is 14 residues. CDR3 sequence: CSAPPRGPANEQFF. The DNA for the CDR3 is TGCAGTGCCCCCCCCAGAGGGCCGGCCAATGAGCAGTTCTTC.

This clonotype was counted only a few times. The genes are TRBV6-6 and TRBJ2-1, with D maybe TRBD1 (5 bases). The CDR3 length is 15 residues. V lost 0 bases and J 7 bases, leaving 13 bases between the germline ends. Germline V gives CDR1 MNHNY, CDR2 SVGAGI (reference sequence). CDR3 DNA: TGTGCCAGCAGTTACTCGAATGGGGCGCGTAATGAGCAGTTCTTC. It encodes CASSYSNGARNEQFF.

The chain joins TRBV18 to TRBJ2-7, with D perhaps matching TRBD1 (5 bases). This CDR3 is built from 15 residues. CDR1 is KGHSH, CDR2 LQKENI, per germline. Trimming took off 3 bases at V and 4 bases at J, with 16 bases between the two ends. In nucleotides, the CDR3 is TGTGCCAGCTCACCTGACAGTGCTAAAACTTACGAGCAGTACTTC. Translated, it gives CASSPDSAKTYEQYF. Complete variable domain (other parts from reference TRBV18 and TRBJ2-7): NAGVMQNPRHLVRRRGQEARLRCSPMKGHSHVYWYRQLPEEGLKFMVYLQKENIIDESGMPKERFSAEFPKEGPSILRIQQVVRGDSAAYFCASSPDSAKTYEQYFGPGTRLTVT.

This clonotype came up a few times. The J gene is TRBJ2-7, the V gene TRBV28; no clear D. CDR1 MDHEN and CDR2 SYDVKM come from the germline V gene. The CDR3 totals 16 residues. V lost 6 bases to trimming and J lost 0 bases, with 18 bases between them. Written as DNA, the CDR3 is TGTGCCAGCAGCTTTGATGATACAAAGAGCTCCTACGAGCAGTACTTC. Its protein product is CASSFDDTKSSYEQYF.

The chain combines TRBV5-5 with TRBJ1-4; D unresolved. V lost 1 base and J lost 7, with 5 bases in between. The CDR3 sequence is 12 residues long. Germline V gene sequence: CDR1 SGHKS, CDR2 YYEKEE (reference sequence). CDR3 protein: CASSLMGEKLFF. The CDR3 DNA reads as TGTGCCAGCAGCTTGATGGGTGAAAAACTGTTTTTT.

This clonotype was recorded a few times. The chain joins TRBV28 to TRBJ2-5, with D uncertain. Trimming pared 5 bases from V and 5 bases from J, leaving 9 bases between. The V gene's germline CDR1 is MDHEN and CDR2 SYDVKM. This CDR3 is built from 12 residues. CDR3 bases: TGTGCCAGCAGTACAATACGGGAGACCCAGTACTTC. This sequence encodes CASSTIRETQYF.

This clonotype was seen a single time. The chain combines TRBV25-1 with TRBJ2-1; 10 positions match TRBD2. The V segment lost 1 base and the J segment 6 bases; nucleotides outside the gene matches: 6. The germline V gene encodes CDR1 MGHDK and CDR2 SYGVNS. This CDR3 spans 16 amino acids. Here the CDR3 reads CASSEWKGTSANEQFF. In DNA form, the CDR3 reads TGTGCCAGCAGTGAATGGAAGGGGACTAGCGCCAATGAGCAGTTCTTC.

The J gene is TRBJ2-3, the V gene TRBV18, with a weak D call TRBD2 (6 bases). Germline-derived CDR1 and CDR2 are KGHSH and LQKENI. V was clipped by 1 base and J by 4 bases, with 12 bases between them. The CDR3 extends over 15 amino acids. The CDR3 DNA reads TGTGCCAGCTCACCACAAGGAGGGAACGCAGATACGCAGTATTTT. This sequence encodes CASSPQGGNADTQYF.

In its sample, this clonotype was seen many times. This may be a read error, as it is one base from a much larger clone. The chain joins TRBV20-1 to TRBJ2-7; a possible D gene is TRBD2 (6 bases). The germline V and J ends were trimmed by 0 bases and 3 bases, with 15 bases remaining between them. This CDR3 has 15 amino acids. Germline V gives CDR1 DFQATT, CDR2 SNEGSKA (reference sequence). The CDR3 spells CSARDARGANYEQYF. The CDR3, as DNA: TGCAGTGCTAGAGATGCTCGCGGGGCGAACTACGAGCAGTACTTC.

This chain links TRBV2 with TRBJ2-5; D remains ambiguous. The closer fit of TRBJ2-7 to the DNA end suggests the J call may be wrong. The germline V gene has CDR1 SNHLY and CDR2 FYNNEI. The CDR3 runs to 13 residues. The CDR3 sequence is CASSEYTTYEQYF. CDR3 bases: TGTGCCAGCAGTGAATACACAACCTACGAGCAGTACTTC.

This clonotype was seen only a few times. This chain uses TRBV10-3 with TRBJ2-5; D not certain. TRBJ2-7 explains the end of the DNA better; the J call may be wrong. The germline gives CDR1 ENHRY, CDR2 SYGVKD. The CDR3 totals 11 residues. The CDR3 DNA reads as TGTGCCATCAGTGTATCGGACGAGCAGTACTTC. This codes for CAISVSDEQYF.

The V gene is TRBV5-1, the J gene TRBJ1-1, with D possibly matching TRBD1 (6 bases). The CDR3 consists of 14 residues. The V and J ends lost 4 bases and 11 bases respectively, with 21 bases between them. Germline V gives CDR1 SGHRS, CDR2 YFSETQ. In DNA, the CDR3 is TGCGCCAGCAGCCTGGGGGCTCCGGGGAGGAGGGCTTTCTTT. This gives the protein CASSLGAPGRRAFF.

In its sample, this clonotype was seen a few times. The DNA of the CDR3 is TGTGCCAGCAGCTCTAGCGGGGCCCCCGGTGACCAGTACTTC. Protein product: CASSSSGAPGDQYF. The chain employs TRBV12-3 or TRBV12-4 and TRBJ2-5; 9 nucleotides line up with TRBD2. After removal of 6 bases from V and 10 bases from J, the junction contained 12 bases not matched to a gene. The CDR3 runs to 14 residues.